This TCR beta chain comes out of a study of CD8 T cells in Susac syndrome. This clonotype was detected only once. The T cells that were sequenced for TCR beta were CD8+ and CD4+ cells from blood. FACS enriched CD8+ TEMRA cells, while bulk CD8+ and CD4+ were negatively isolated. V gave up 4 bases and J gave up 4 bases, with 14 bases separating them. Germline V gene lookup returns CDR1 LNHDA and CDR2 SQIVND (reference sequence). This CDR3 is 14 amino acids long. RNA totalling roughly 0.45 to 1 ug underwent reverse transcription with random hexamers. Amplification of the TCR beta CDR3 was carried out by immunoSEQ multiplex PCR, which spanned a total of 54 Vbeta and 13 Jbeta segments. MiXCR, run by TCRdb on the immunoSEQ multiplex PCR reads, gives a single entry per CDR3 protein. The table shows about 89,000 distinct CDR3 sequences, with 90% to 95% occurring only once.

The sample taken for sequencing was CD8+ T cells from PBMCs. The TCR comes from a human donor in good health. The chain recombines TRBV19 with TRBJ2-7; either TRBD1 or TRBD2 may fit D (6 bases each). The DNA of the CDR3 is TGTGCCAGTAGTACTTCCGCGGGACATTACGAGCAGTACTTC. This codes for CASSTSAGHYEQYF.